Here is one T cell receptor beta chain with its context. Its antigen is as yet unknown. PCR was performed using 60 Vbeta and 13 Jbeta primers. Assay used: immunoSEQ multiplex PCR; TCRdb lists only in-frame clones, some missing. The profile shows roughly 180,000 clones, over 75% of them singletons. The sample is drawn from a study of cytomegalovirus exposure and HLA in healthy donors. Study-wide background: Assignment to the Caucasian-associated ancestry cluster applied to over 70% of the approximately 420 genotyped donors. Whole-study results and caveats: In vitro assays verified that three CMV-associated chains recognized CMV antigens specifically. Common viral pathogens (according to a later analysis) appeared linked to several of the most significant clusters. Overall, roughly 150 TCR beta chains were annotated as cytomegalovirus-associated.

Losses at the gene ends were 8 bases for V and 4 bases for J; bases not matched to a gene: 7. Germline CDR1 reads SGHNT; CDR2 reads YENEEA. The CDR3 length is 14 residues. V is TRBV11-3 and J is TRBJ2-3; 9 nucleotides match TRBD2. This TCR was sampled from a man aged 18-30 years in good health and CMV-seropositive. Material: PBMCs. CDR3 amino acids: CASAPGLASDTQYF. The CDR3 DNA reads as TGTGCCAGCGCACCGGGACTAGCCTCAGATACGCAGTATTTT.